A single sample gave rise to the 23 T cell receptor beta chains below, sequenced in a study of metastatic and nonmetastatic thyroid tumors. TCRdb re-analyzed the PCR reads through MiXCR. Of about 70,000 clones in the sample, more than 15% were seen once. Before thyroid surgery, none of the patients had received any treatment. The source material was blood. Receptors originate from a female donor with papillary thyroid cancer or a benign thyroid nodule (not recorded which). Some clones in this sample may be carry-over from other donors' samples.

This clone has ten or more counts. The genes are TRBV7-3 and TRBJ2-3; 7 positions agree with TRBD2. This CDR3 is built from 13 residues. Germline CDR1 reads SGHTA; CDR2 reads FQGTGA. V was pared by 3 bases and J by 5 bases, with 2 bases of the junction left unmatched. Here the CDR3 DNA reads TGTGCCAGCAGCTTTCAGCGGGAAGATACGCAGTATTTT. Its protein is CASSFQREDTQYF.

A few counts support this clone. The V call is TRBV6-1, the J call TRBJ2-7; TRBD1 aligns across 8 bases. Matching the DNA end better, TRBJ2-4 makes the J call doubtful. The CDR3 runs to 17 residues. CDR1 and CDR2 from the germline V gene are MNHNS and SASEGT. The CDR3 coding sequence is TGTGCCAGCAGTGCACAACAGGGGGAGTGGGCCAAAAACATTCAGTACTTC. This encodes CASSAQQGEWAKNIQYF.

At least ten counts were recorded for this clone. The chain uses TRBV9 and TRBJ2-1, with 10 bases aligning to TRBD1. The CDR3 extends over 17 amino acids. Germline V gives CDR1 SGDLS, CDR2 YYNGEE. V gave up 0 bases and J gave up 3 bases; unmatched junction bases: 6. As DNA, the CDR3 is TGTGCCAGCAGCGTAGAGGGCCGGACAGGGGGCTACAATGAGCAGTTCTTC. It specifies CASSVEGRTGGYNEQFF.

This clone has at least ten counts. The chain recombines TRBV11-3 with TRBJ1-3; possibly TRBD1 for D (6 bases). There are 14 residues in the CDR3. Trimming removed 5 bases from V and 8 bases from J, with 16 bases in between. Per the germline V gene, CDR1 is SGHNT and CDR2 is YENEEA. CDR3 in amino acids: CASSLGQGMDTIYF. For the CDR3, the DNA is TGTGCCAGCAGCCTAGGGCAGGGGATGGACACCATATATTTT.

This clone was counted many times. V usage is TRBV4-1 and J usage is TRBJ2-7; weak D call: TRBD2 (5 bases). V gave up 2 bases and J gave up 3 bases, with 5 bases separating them. The CDR3 extends over 12 amino acids. Germline V gene data show CDR1 as MGHRA and CDR2 as YSYEKL. The CDR3 nucleotides are TGCGCCAGCAGCCAAAGCGGCTACGAGCAGTACTTC. Amino acid sequence: CASSQSGYEQYF.

This clone was seen repeatedly, ten times or more. The CDR3 bases are TGCGCCAGCGGGAGGGATGCAACTAATGAAAAACTGTTTTTT. It codes for CASGRDATNEKLFF. The chain employs TRBV5-1 and TRBJ1-4; unclear D gene. CDR3 length equals 14 residues. The V end lost 7 bases, the J end lost 0 bases, and 10 bases lay between the germline ends. Germline CDR1 SGHRS, CDR2 YFSETQ.

The chain joins TRBV20-1 to TRBJ1-6; 7 bases align to TRBD1. Germline V lookup: CDR1 DFQATT, CDR2 SNEGSKA (reference sequence). CDR3 length: 15 amino acids. J was trimmed by 7 bases and V by 0 bases; bases with no gene match: 6. CDR3 bases: TGCAGTGCTAGAGATCGCGTGACAGGGAATTCACCCCTCCACTTT. Amino acids: CSARDRVTGNSPLHF.

This clone was counted only a few times. This chain uses TRBV6-6 with TRBJ1-2, with a tentative D call TRBD1 (6 bases). The CDR3 is made up of 16 amino acids. Trimming removed 2 bases from V and 4 bases from J, with 17 bases in between. CDR1 is MNHNY and CDR2 is SVGAGI in the germline V gene (reference sequence). CDR3 DNA sequence: TGTGCCAGCAGTTACAGGGGGACGGAATGGAGCTATGGCTACACCTTC. Protein product: CASSYRGTEWSYGYTF.

Ten or more counts support this clone. The gene calls are TRBV27 and TRBJ1-2; 7 nucleotides match TRBD1. Germline CDR1 is MNHEY and CDR2 is SMNVEV (reference sequence). V lost 5 bases and J lost 3; bases outside the gene matches: 6. The CDR3 runs 14 residues. The CDR3 DNA is TGTGCCAGCAGTACCCGACAGGGATACTATGGCTACACCTTC. Translating it yields CASSTRQGYYGYTF.

About this clone: A much larger clone differs from this one at a single base, so this may be a read error. At the DNA level, this CDR3 is encoded by other sequences in the same sample as well. J is TRBJ1-5 and V is TRBV18; D is perhaps TRBD1 (5 bases). CDR1 and CDR2 from the germline V gene are KGHSH and LQKENI. The CDR3 extends over 15 amino acids. This CDR3 reads CASSPTAGNNRPQHF. In nucleotides, the CDR3 is TGTGCCAGCTCACCAACTGCAGGGAACAATCGGCCCCAGCATTTT.

As to this clone: At one end, the junction sequence differs from germline, possibly due to a read error. The rearrangement uses TRBV18 and TRBJ2-7, with a weak D call TRBD2 (6 bases). This CDR3 is built from 16 residues. Germline V gene data show CDR1 as KGHSH and CDR2 as LQKENI. The CDR3 DNA is TGTGCCAGCCCACCGGGAGCGAGCGCGAGGGTATGGGAGCAGTACTTC. It encodes CASPPGASARVWEQYF.

This clone was picked up many times. The J gene is TRBJ2-4, the V gene TRBV27; no clear D gene. CDR3 size: 14 residues. The germline gives CDR1 MNHEY, CDR2 SMNVEV (reference sequence). The ends were cut back, 1 base at V and 1 base at J, with 5 bases in the middle. CDR3 in DNA: TGTGCCAGCAGTTTATATGGGGCCAAAAACATTCAGTACTTC. Residues: CASSLYGAKNIQYF.

This clone was detected many times. The rearrangement links TRBV20-1 to TRBJ2-7; D possibly corresponds to TRBD1 (6 bases). V lost 0 bases, J lost 4 bases, and 10 bases lay in between. CDR3 length equals 13 residues. Germline V gene sequence: CDR1 DFQATT, CDR2 SNEGSKA (reference sequence). The chain's CDR3 is CSARDRGKYEQYF. CDR3 sequence (DNA): TGCAGTGCTAGAGATAGGGGGAAGTACGAGCAGTACTTC.

This clone was detected many times. This chain joins TRBV14 and TRBJ1-1; 7 bases are a match to TRBD1. The V segment lost 4 bases and the J segment 2 bases; nucleotides outside the gene matches: 13. Germline lookup yields CDR1 SGHDN and CDR2 FVKESK. The CDR3 loop spans 17 amino acids. CDR3 coding DNA: TGTGCCAGCAGCCCCTTAGGACAGGCCCTTTTCAACACTGAAGCTTTCTTT. This gives the protein CASSPLGQALFNTEAFF.

The CDR3 spells CASSPTGTGANVLTF. The CDR3 bases are TGTGCCAGCAGTCCAACAGGGACAGGGGCCAACGTCCTGACTTTC. V usage is TRBV6-1 and J usage is TRBJ2-6; D perhaps matches TRBD1 (6 bases). Germline CDR1 reads MNHNS; CDR2 reads SASEGT. The V end was cut by 5 bases, the J end by 4 bases, with 12 bases between. The CDR3 consists of 15 residues.

This clone was seen ten or more times. The chain employs TRBV20-1 and TRBJ2-1; 10 bases fit TRBD2. The CDR3 extends over 15 amino acids. V gave up 6 bases and J gave up 2 bases; unmatched junction bases: 7. The germline CDR1 and CDR2 sequences are DFQATT and SNEGSKA (reference sequence). The CDR3 loop reads CSASPLAGAYNEQFF. The CDR3 nucleotides read TGCAGTGCGTCACCTCTAGCGGGGGCCTACAATGAGCAGTTCTTC.

This clone was observed many times. The chain is built from TRBV6-1 and TRBJ2-7; D possibly corresponds to TRBD2 (5 bases). Germline V gives CDR1 MNHNS, CDR2 SASEGT. The V end lost 4 bases, the J end lost 1 base, and 11 bases lay between the germline ends. The CDR3 covers 14 residues. CDR3 bases: TGTGCCAGCAGTGCCCATCGGGGTTCCTACGAGCAGTACTTC. This encodes CASSAHRGSYEQYF.

This clone is a singleton in its sample. At one of its ends the junction is not consistent with the germline gene, which may arise from a read error. J is TRBJ2-2 and V is TRBV11-2, with D hard to call. The CDR3 is 16 amino acids. Germline V gives CDR1 SGHAT, CDR2 FQNNGV. CDR3 coding DNA: TGTGCCAGCATCTTAGGTCGTGGGACGAACACCGGGGAGCTGTTTTTT. Translation: CASILGRGTNTGELFF.

This clone occurred many times. Within the sample, other DNA sequences also encode this same CDR3. This sequence joins TRBV29-1 and TRBJ2-7; no definite D call. The germline V gene has CDR1 SQVTM and CDR2 ANQGSEA. The CDR3 length is 15 residues. V was cut by 0 bases and J by 4 bases, with 16 bases left in between. The CDR3 region has the DNA TGCAGCGTTGAAGATTCGGCCCTGAAACCATACGAGCAGTACTTC. As protein: CSVEDSALKPYEQYF.

The chain couples TRBV24-1 to TRBJ2-7; D ambiguous. V lost 3 bases to trimming and J lost 6 bases, with 11 bases between them. The V gene's germline CDR1 is KGHDR and CDR2 SFDVKD. The CDR3 contains 13 residues. The CDR3 DNA is TGTGCCACCAGTGATCCAGTGATGTCCGAGCAGTACTTC. Its protein is CATSDPVMSEQYF.

There are many counts of this clone. The chain recombines TRBV24-1 with TRBJ2-6; D remains ambiguous. Germline assignment: CDR1 KGHDR and CDR2 SFDVKD. This CDR3 spans 15 amino acids. The germline V and J ends were trimmed by 3 bases and 0 bases, with 5 bases remaining between them. The CDR3 sequence: CATSDQVSGANVLTF. The DNA for the CDR3 is TGTGCCACCAGTGATCAGGTCTCTGGGGCCAACGTCCTGACTTTC.

This clone was recorded at least ten times. The chain has TRBV28 and TRBJ2-7; tentatively, D is TRBD2 (5 bases). CDR1 is MDHEN, CDR2 SYDVKM, per germline. This CDR3 is 15 amino acids long. V lost 5 bases to trimming and J lost 2 bases, with 16 bases between them. The CDR3 nucleotides are TGTGCCAGCAGTCCCTCGAGAGGGAGTACCTACGAGCAGTACTTC. Its translation is CASSPSRGSTYEQYF.

This clone was observed a few times. V and J are TRBV6-2 or TRBV6-3 and TRBJ1-1; D gene ambiguous. The ends were cut back, 7 bases at V and 0 bases at J, with 9 bases in the middle. Germline CDR1 is MNHEY and CDR2 is SVGEGT. This CDR3 is 13 amino acids long. The DNA for the CDR3 is TGTGCCAGCAAGAGAGACATGAACACTGAAGCTTTCTTT. Its protein is CASKRDMNTEAFF.